This T cell receptor (beta chain) is from a study of blood T cell repertoires in COVID-19. Study context: From T cells, B-cell-depleted T cells, or PBMCs came the material, which was cDNA or gDNA.

In the original analysis: Nucleated cell number was recorded as an estimate derived from reference gene primer amplification. Libraries were prepared by immunoSEQ multiplex PCR; TCRdb keeps only in-frame clonotypes and omits some of them. V and J calls and clone size are copied from that table; D and trimming were computed from the DNA. This sample carries about 68,000 clones, about 74% of them seen once, and the ten largest clones take roughly 20%. This clone was recorded at least ten times. The CDR3 totals 14 residues. Looked up from germline, CDR1 is SGHRS and CDR2 is YFSETQ. V trimming: 4 bases; J trimming: 2 bases; junction bases outside the gene matches: 5.

The material sequenced was peripheral blood. This receptor was obtained from a human donor in a cohort sampled during active COVID-19. The chain employs TRBV5-1 and TRBJ2-5; TRBD1 matches 7 bases. The CDR3 spells CASSPGQDQETQYF. DNA for the CDR3: TGCGCCAGCAGCCCCGGACAGGATCAAGAGACCCAGTACTTC.